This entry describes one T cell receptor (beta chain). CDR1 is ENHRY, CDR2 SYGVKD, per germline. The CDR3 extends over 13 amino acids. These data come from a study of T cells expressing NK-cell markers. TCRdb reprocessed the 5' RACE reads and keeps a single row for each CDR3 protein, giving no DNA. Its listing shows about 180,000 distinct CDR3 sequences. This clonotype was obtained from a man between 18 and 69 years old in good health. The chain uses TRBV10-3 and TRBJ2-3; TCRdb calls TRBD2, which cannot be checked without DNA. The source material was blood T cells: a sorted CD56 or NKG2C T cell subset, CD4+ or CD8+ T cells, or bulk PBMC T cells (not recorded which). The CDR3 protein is CATKDGLTDTQYF.